This TCR beta chain was retrieved from a study of T cell responses to AZD1222 COVID-19 vaccine (dated by TCRdb to the early 2020s). Notes on the research overall: AZD1222 recipients with second doses at about 4 weeks or about 12 weeks were pooled, because spike-specific TCR depth and breadth did not differ between schedules. TCR sequencing was performed for about 250 trial participants, of whom approximately 200 were given two doses of AZD1222 and some 26 were given two doses of MenACWY control vaccine. Trial participants were enrolled into age subgroups of 18-55, 56-69 and 70-plus years, which contained 148, 28 and 57 TCR-sequenced participants, respectively. General study outcomes and caveats: Only a handful of AZD1222 recipients were SARS-CoV-2 seropositive at baseline, limiting conclusions about previously exposed vaccinees. After two AZD1222 doses, spike-specific TCR breadth and depth were significantly higher than at day 0 and than in MenACWY recipients. CD4 TCRs associated with the vaccine covered the entire spike protein, and the dominant responses were in regions 160-218 and 743-854. Nearly half of unique spike-specific TCRs reportedly recognized epitopes outside regions mutated in the B.1.351 and B.1.1.7 variants. In the small 56-69-year group, the increase in depth fell short of significance, most likely because of low power. Most participants were white British and females outnumbered males, and the authors suggested that clonal diversity may have been underestimated. Because no day 14 peak-response samples were available, repertoires were characterized only after the peak T cell response.

A remark on this clone: No cognate antigen has been identified for it. Base qualities are not recorded, but no much larger clone differs from it by a single base.

The CDR3 regions of human TCRbeta chains were analyzed by immunosequencing. For the original study's pipeline: Repertoire TCRs were checked for matches against a reference library of SARS-CoV-2-specific TCRs that had been generated using the MIRA antigen-specificity platform. Breadth was defined as the fraction of unique TCRs that were SARS-CoV-2-associated. Depth was defined as the fraction of total T cells that were SARS-CoV-2-associated. Using the MIRA data, every spike-specific TCR was mapped to the spike region that the TCR reacted to and assigned to either a CD4 or a CD8 class. Log10-transformed breadth and depth values were compared by one-way ANOVA with Sidak's multiple comparisons tests. TCRdb took over this immuneACCESS table, retaining in-frame rearrangements with V and J assigned. Such tables are incomplete; in checked studies, under half of the missing clones stem from an unresolved V gene, and the remainder is unexplained. V and J calls and clone size follow that table, whereas D and trimming were derived from the DNA. The sample data list about 190,000 clones, and around 90% of these were observed just once. The ten largest clones capture nearly 1% of the sample.

The CDR3 holds 13 amino acids from the cysteine to the phenylalanine. Only the CDR3 portion is preserved as DNA: 39 bases, with reading frame beginning at the first base. Per the germline V gene, SGHNT is the CDR1 and YENEEA is the CDR2. V sheds 5 bases and J sheds 5 bases, leaving 12 bases between their ends. The time point label, read with the paper, signifies: baseline before first vaccination. Vaccinee samples were obtained from the UK trials COV001 and COV002, which included a single-blind randomized controlled phase 2/3 trial of AZD1222 (ChAdOx1 nCoV-19) in healthy adults. For TCRbeta chain sequencing, PBMC samples were collected from trial participants at day 0 and at day 28 after the second dose.

This receptor was obtained from an adult in good health. The sequencing here drew on peripheral blood, taken on day 0 of AZD1222 vaccination. The chain links TRBV11-3 with TRBJ2-5, with the D gene uncertain. The CDR3 has the sequence CASSPGLRETQYF. The nucleotide sequence reads as follows: TGTGCCAGCAGCCCTGGCCTCCGGGAGACCCAGTACTTC. Where the CDR3 stops, the reference TRBV11-3 and TRBJ2-5 genes take over; the full variable domain is EAGVVQSPRYKIIEKKQPVAFWCNPISGHNTLYWYLQNLGQGPELLIRYENEEAVDDSQLPKDRFSAERLKGVDSTLKIQPAELGDSAVYLCASSPGLRETQYFGPGTRLLVL.